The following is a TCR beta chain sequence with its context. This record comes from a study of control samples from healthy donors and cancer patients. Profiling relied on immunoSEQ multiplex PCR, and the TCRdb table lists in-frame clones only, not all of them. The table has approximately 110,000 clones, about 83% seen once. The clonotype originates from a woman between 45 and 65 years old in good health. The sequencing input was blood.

CDR3 sequence reads: CASSPRGSALWTDTQYF. CDR3 coding DNA: TGTGCCAGCAGTCCCCGGGGTAGCGCCCTTTGGACAGATACGCAGTATTTT. This chain uses TRBV6-2 or TRBV6-3 with TRBJ2-3, with D perhaps matching TRBD2 (5 bases). The CDR3 is 17 amino acids. The ends were cut back, 5 bases at V and 3 bases at J, with 21 bases in the middle. The germline CDR1 and CDR2 sequences are MNHEY and SVGEGT.